These 31 T cell receptor beta chains originate from one sample sequenced in a study of T cell clonality in common variable immunodeficiency (dated by TCRdb to between 2014 and 2016). Libraries were constructed by the immunoSEQ multiplex PCR assay. TCRdb mirrors the immuneACCESS table, restricted to in-frame sequences. Some clones are absent from its copies; in checked studies, under half trace to an unresolved V gene, and the reason for the others is unknown. The sample counts about 35,000 clones, each observed more than once. Together, the top ten hold approximately 3.6% of the sample. The sequenced sample consisted of peripheral blood mononuclear cells. These receptors all come from a person between 18 and 75 years old in good health.

Comment on this clone: The DNA ends 3 residues before the CDR3 does, and the rest of the CDR3 is filled in from the germline J gene. The V gene is TRBV5-1, the J gene TRBJ2-5; the D gene is possibly TRBD1 (6 bases). The V gene's germline CDR1 is SGHRS and CDR2 YFSETQ. The ends were cut back, 2 bases at V and 4 bases at J, with 12 bases in the middle. The CDR3 is 14 amino acids. The chain's CDR3 is CASSFTGHPETQYF. The covered CDR3 bases are TGCGCCAGCAGCTTTACAGGGCACCCAGAGACC.

As regards this clone: The CDR3 end lies 3 residues beyond the end of the read and is filled in from the germline J gene. The rearrangement uses TRBV7-9 and TRBJ2-1; D gene unclear. CDR3 size: 13 residues. Trimming stripped 3 bases from V and 2 bases from J, with 5 bases between. Looked up from germline, CDR1 is SEHNR and CDR2 is FQNEAQ (reference sequence). The CDR3 DNA, read in part, is TGTGCCAGCAGCTTGCCGGCCTACAATGAG. This gives the protein CASSLPAYNE. In full, the CDR3 is CASSLPAYNEQFF.

In its sample, this clone was seen a few times. The CDR3 reads CASSERGEGNEQFF. The DNA read from the CDR3 is TGTGCCAGCAGTGAACGGGGGGAAGGAAATGAG. The chain uses TRBV6-4 and TRBJ2-1, with 7 bases that match TRBD2. The read finishes 3 residues shy of the CDR3 end, and the germline J gene is used to complete it. CDR1 and CDR2 from the germline V gene are MRHNA and SNTAGT. Trimming removed 3 bases from V and 7 bases from J; junction bases left unmatched: 6. The CDR3 is 14 amino acids.

This clone was seen ten or more times. The CDR3 goes on 3 residues after the read ends, and that part is filled in from the germline J gene. The genes are TRBV29-1 and TRBJ2-7, with D possibly called TRBD1 or TRBD2 (6 bases each). Deletions cut 6 bases from V and 2 bases from J, with 20 bases between. The CDR3 is 15 residues long. Per germline, CDR1 SQVTM and CDR2 ANQGSEA. CDR3 DNA (partial): TGCAGCGTGGCGGGACATGCCTCTCCTGCCTACGAG. Translating it yields CSVAGHASPAYE. From start to end, the CDR3 is CSVAGHASPAYEQYF.

This clone was seen ten or more times. The CDR3 end falls 3 residues outside the read, so it is completed with the germline J gene. V and J are TRBV7-6 and TRBJ1-4; 8 bases fit TRBD1. Germline assignment: CDR1 SGHVS and CDR2 FNYEAQ. Trimming at V came to 4 bases and at J to 6 bases, leaving 7 bases not matched to a gene. This CDR3 has 15 residues. The part of the CDR3 DNA that was read is TGTGCCAGCAGCTCCGACAGGGGACTCTATGAAAAA. Translated, it gives CASSSDRGLYEK. The CDR3, in full, reads CASSSDRGLYEKLFF.

This clone was observed many times. The observed sequence ends 3 residues before the CDR3 terminus, with the missing tail filled in from the germline J gene. The V and J genes are TRBV19 and TRBJ2-2, with TRBD1 matching 11 bases. The CDR3 consists of 18 residues. V trimming: 3 bases; J trimming: 7 bases; junction bases outside the gene matches: 13. CDR1 is LNHDA, CDR2 SQIVND, per germline (reference sequence). The CDR3 bases that were read are TGTGCCAGTAGTATTCCTCCTAGGACAGGGGGCGCATTCGGGGAG. As protein: CASSIPPRTGGAFGE. The full CDR3 protein reads CASSIPPRTGGAFGELFF.

Concerning this clone itself: The CDR3 is cut off 3 residues early in the read; its end comes from the germline J gene. This chain links TRBV10-3 with TRBJ2-1, with 7 bases matching TRBD1. CDR3 size: 13 residues. CDR1 ENHRY and CDR2 SYGVKD come from the germline V gene. The trim removed 4 bases at V and 4 bases at J, leaving 1 base unmatched. CDR3 DNA (partial): TGTGCCATCAGTGCGACAGGGTACAATGAG. Translating gives CAISATGYNE. The whole CDR3 region reads CAISATGYNEQFF.

This clone was seen at least ten times. CDR3 bases read: TGTGCCAGCACCTGGAGCGGCGCTTCGAGGGATGGC. It encodes CASTWSGASRDG. From start to end, the CDR3 is CASTWSGASRDGYTF. V and J are TRBV7-9 and TRBJ1-2; D gene uncertain. The read terminates 3 residues ahead of where the CDR3 ends, so the germline J gene completes it. V shed 7 bases and J shed 6 bases, with 21 bases lying between them. CDR1 and CDR2 from the germline V gene are SEHNR and FQNEAQ (reference sequence). The CDR3 extends over 15 amino acids.

This clone came up many times. Sequencing ends 3 residues short of the CDR3 end; the germline J gene provides the rest. The rearrangement joins TRBV6-1 to TRBJ1-2; 11 positions agree with TRBD1. In germline, CDR1 is MNHNS, CDR2 SASEGT. J gave up 7 bases and V 4 bases, and 11 bases lay outside the gene matches. CDR3 length: 16 amino acids. CDR3: CASSVPGQGEEGGYTF. The CDR3 bases that were read are TGTGCCAGCAGTGTACCGGGACAGGGGGAAGAGGGTGGC.

The sample holds many counts of this clone. The CDR3 is cut off 3 residues early in the read; its end comes from the germline J gene. The chain has TRBV30 and TRBJ1-1; TRBD1 matches 11 bases. The trim removed 5 bases at V and 0 bases at J, leaving 5 bases unmatched. The CDR3 runs to 15 residues. Germline-derived CDR1 and CDR2 are GTSNPN and SVGIG (reference sequence). The CDR3 sequence is CAWGQGASMNTEAFF. The DNA read from the CDR3 is TGTGCCTGGGGACAGGGGGCGAGTATGAACACTGAA.

Comments on this clone: Coverage ceases 3 residues before the CDR3 finishes, and the germline J gene fills in the end. This chain connects TRBV5-1 to TRBJ1-2; D gene ambiguous. This CDR3 contains 13 residues. In germline, CDR1 is SGHRS, CDR2 YFSETQ. The DNA read from the CDR3 is TGCGCCAGCAGCTTGGAGGGTGCGGGGGGC. Translated, it gives CASSLEGAGG. The whole CDR3 region reads CASSLEGAGGYTF.

This clone came up many times. The read stops 3 residues short of the end of the CDR3; the missing end is completed from the germline J gene. The V gene is TRBV7-2, the J gene TRBJ2-7, with a possible D match to TRBD2 (6 bases). Germline loops: CDR1 SGHTA, CDR2 FQGNSA. The CDR3 is 15 residues long. V lost 1 base, J lost 3 bases, and 13 bases lay in between. The CDR3 bases that were read are TGTGCCAGCAGCTTAGTCGGCGGGAAAAACTACGAG. As protein: CASSLVGGKNYE. The whole CDR3 reads CASSLVGGKNYEQYF.

In this sample, this clone turned up many times. The missing CDR3 end, 3 residues past where the read stops, is filled in from the germline J gene. The rearrangement links TRBV20-1 to TRBJ2-3, with 9 bases identical to TRBD2. The germline gives CDR1 DFQATT, CDR2 SNEGSKA (reference sequence). Trimming at V came to 0 bases and at J to 4 bases, leaving 11 bases not matched to a gene. The CDR3 totals 17 residues. The CDR3 reads CSARDARRGGIADTQYF. The sequenced CDR3 bases are TGCAGTGCTAGAGACGCCCGGCGGGGGGGCATCGCAGATACG.

This clone was counted ten times or more. The read is 3 residues too short to cover the CDR3 end, so that end is filled in from the germline J gene. The rearrangement joins TRBV19 to TRBJ2-3, with 8 bases that match TRBD1. The V and J ends lost 4 bases and 5 bases, in that order; junction bases with no gene match: 14. The CDR3 has 17 residues. Germline values: CDR1 LNHDA, CDR2 SQIVND (reference sequence). The CDR3 loop reads CASSTVNRGDRGDTQYF. The part of the CDR3 DNA that was read is TGTGCCAGTAGTACAGTAAACAGGGGGGACCGGGGAGATACG.

This clone was seen only a few times. Coverage ceases 3 residues before the CDR3 finishes, and the germline J gene fills in the end. The chain links TRBV18 to TRBJ1-1; possibly TRBD1 for D (6 bases). Germline V gene data show CDR1 as KGHSH and CDR2 as LQKENI. This CDR3 contains 14 residues. V was clipped by 4 bases and J by 7 bases, with 16 bases between them. CDR3 DNA, as far as it was read: TGTGCCAGCTCACTGGCGGGGGCGGAAGGTGAA. Protein product: CASSLAGAEGE. The whole CDR3 is CASSLAGAEGEAFF.

Ten or more counts support this clone. The CDR3 extends 3 residues past the end of the read, so its final part is completed from the germline J gene. The rearrangement links TRBV20-1 to TRBJ2-6; the D gene is possibly TRBD1 (5 bases). V gave up 2 bases and J gave up 1 base, with 24 bases separating them. In germline, CDR1 is DFQATT, CDR2 SNEGSKA (reference sequence). The length of the CDR3 is 20 residues. The sequenced part of the CDR3 DNA is TGCAGTGCTAGAAACCAGGGATCGGCCCAAGAAGAGTCTGGGGCCAACGTC. It translates to CSARNQGSAQEESGANV. The CDR3, in full, reads CSARNQGSAQEESGANVLTF.

This clone was seen at least ten times. The read is 3 residues too short to cover the CDR3 end, so that end is filled in from the germline J gene. The V and J genes are TRBV30 and TRBJ2-7; 7 bases are shared with TRBD2. Germline V lookup: CDR1 GTSNPN, CDR2 SVGIG (reference sequence). This CDR3 is 12 amino acids long. Trimming removed 5 bases from V and 2 bases from J; junction bases left unmatched: 3. CDR3 DNA (partial): TGTGCCTGGGGGGGGGAGACCTACGAG. Residues: CAWGGETYE. From start to end, the CDR3 is CAWGGETYEQYF.

This clone was seen many times. The read stops 3 residues short of the end of the CDR3; the missing end is completed from the germline J gene. The chain links TRBV10-1 to TRBJ1-5, with 8 bases aligning to TRBD1. This CDR3 has 14 amino acids. Germline trimming cut 5 bases from V and 4 bases from J; bases unmatched to any gene: 4. The germline gives CDR1 WNHNN, CDR2 SYGVQD (reference sequence). The part of the CDR3 DNA that was read is TGCGCCAGCAGTCCCGGGACAGGAAATCAGCCC. Protein: CASSPGTGNQP. The whole CDR3 reads CASSPGTGNQPQHF.

This clone has ten or more counts. The observed sequence ends 3 residues before the CDR3 terminus, with the missing tail filled in from the germline J gene. J is TRBJ2-3 and V is TRBV12-3 or TRBV12-4; 8 positions match TRBD2. Trimming took 4 bases from V and 2 from J; bases not matched to a gene: 5. CDR3 length: 15 amino acids. The DNA read from the CDR3 is TGTGCCAGCAGTTCGACTAGCGTAACCACAGATACG. It codes for CASSSTSVTTDT. The entire CDR3 reads CASSSTSVTTDTQYF.

Points on this clone: Coverage ceases 3 residues before the CDR3 finishes, and the germline J gene fills in the end. The chain uses TRBV30 and TRBJ1-5, with 8 bases identical to TRBD1. Germline trimming cut 2 bases from V and 5 bases from J; bases unmatched to any gene: 5. There are 14 residues in the CDR3. Germline assignment: CDR1 GTSNPN and CDR2 SVGIG (reference sequence). CDR3 residues: CAWSRDRSYQPQHF. The part of the CDR3 DNA that was read is TGTGCCTGGAGTCGGGACAGGAGTTATCAGCCC.

This clone was observed a few times. The CDR3 end lies 3 residues beyond the end of the read and is filled in from the germline J gene. This chain connects TRBV10-2 to TRBJ2-5; weak D call: TRBD2 (5 bases). Deletions cut 6 bases from V and 3 bases from J, with 11 bases between. CDR1 is WSHSY and CDR2 is SAAADI in the germline V gene. This CDR3 is built from 13 residues. The covered CDR3 bases are TGCGCCAGCAGACCGGGGTGGGAAGAGACC. It translates to CASRPGWEET. In full, the CDR3 is CASRPGWEETQYF.

This clone has ten or more counts. From the germline J gene comes the end of the CDR3, since the read stops 3 residues before it. This rearrangement joins TRBV12-5 to TRBJ2-3, with TRBD1 as a possible D gene (5 bases). CDR1 is LGHNT and CDR2 is FRNRAP in the germline V gene. Trimming pared 0 bases from V and 2 bases from J, leaving 15 bases between. The CDR3 runs to 17 residues. This chain's CDR3 is CASGLVLGQGFTDTQYF. The DNA read from the CDR3 is TGTGCTAGTGGTTTGGTACTTGGGCAGGGCTTCACAGATACG.

This clone was detected ten times or more. The read ends 3 residues early relative to the CDR3; the germline J gene fills the gap. This chain uses TRBV30 with TRBJ2-3, with D perhaps matching TRBD2 (5 bases). Germline V gene data show CDR1 as GTSNPN and CDR2 as SVGIG (reference sequence). This CDR3 has 15 residues. This chain's CDR3 is CAWSVIGSFGETQYF. The part of the CDR3 DNA that was read is TGTGCCTGGAGTGTGATTGGGAGTTTCGGGGAGACG.

This clone was counted a few times. The sequence runs out 3 residues before the end of the CDR3; the remainder is reconstructed from the germline J gene. This chain links TRBV5-1 with TRBJ2-7; no firm D call. The CDR3 has 14 amino acids. V lost 0 bases, J lost 0 bases, and 7 bases lay in between. The V gene's germline CDR1 is SGHRS and CDR2 YFSETQ. CDR3 loop: CASSLGSDSYEQYF. The sequenced CDR3 bases are TGCGCCAGCAGCTTGGGATCAGACTCCTACGAG.

As to this clone: Coverage ceases 3 residues before the CDR3 finishes, and the germline J gene fills in the end. The chain joins TRBV19 to TRBJ2-7, with 14 bases matching TRBD2. V was pared by 9 bases and J by 0 bases, with 7 bases of the junction left unmatched. The CDR3 sequence is 16 residues long. Germline CDR1 LNHDA, CDR2 SQIVND (reference sequence). The sequenced CDR3 bases are TGTGCCAGATGGACTAGCGGGGGGCCTAGCTCCTACGAG. Its protein product is CARWTSGGPSSYE. The full CDR3 protein reads CARWTSGGPSSYEQYF. The whole variable domain, remainder taken from reference TRBV19 and TRBJ2-7, is DGGITQSPKYLFRKEGQNVTLSCEQNLNHDAMYWYRQDPGQGLRLIYYSQIVNDFQKGDIAEGYSVSREKKESFPLTVTSAQKNPTAFYLCARWTSGGPSSYEQYFGPGTRLTVT.

This clone was counted ten times or more. The CDR3 end falls 3 residues outside the read, so it is completed with the germline J gene. The genes are TRBV5-1 and TRBJ2-7; D might be TRBD2 (6 bases). This CDR3 contains 14 residues. CDR1 is SGHRS and CDR2 is YFSETQ in the germline V gene. Trimming took off 3 bases at V and 6 bases at J, with 16 bases between the two ends. The sequenced CDR3 bases are TGCGCCAGCAGCTGGGGGGAGAAAGGTTCCGAG. Its protein is CASSWGEKGSE. The CDR3 in full is CASSWGEKGSEQYF.

This clone was seen repeatedly, ten times or more. CDR3 loop: CASSIGGVRTDTQYF. CDR3 bases read: TGTGCCAGTAGTATAGGAGGGGTCCGCACAGATACG. V is TRBV19 and J is TRBJ2-3, with D perhaps matching TRBD1 or TRBD2 (5 bases each). The sequenced fragment ends 3 residues before the CDR3 boundary, so the rest is inferred from the germline J gene. The length of the CDR3 is 15 residues. Germline CDR1 is LNHDA and CDR2 is SQIVND (reference sequence). V lost 1 base, J lost 1 base, and 9 bases lay in between.

This clone was detected ten times or more. The covered CDR3 bases are TGCGCCAGCAGCTGGGACCGGGACAGGGGCTACAATGAG. It translates to CASSWDRDRGYNE. The whole CDR3 sequence reads CASSWDRDRGYNEQFF. V usage is TRBV5-1 and J usage is TRBJ2-1; TRBD1 matches at 10 bases. The read ends 3 residues early relative to the CDR3; the germline J gene fills the gap. Germline values: CDR1 SGHRS, CDR2 YFSETQ. Losses at the gene ends were 3 bases for V and 3 bases for J; bases not matched to a gene: 6. The CDR3 runs 16 residues.

On this clone: The read terminates 3 residues before the CDR3 end, so the remaining end is supplied by the germline J gene. V gene TRBV19 combines with J gene TRBJ1-5, with no clear D. V was cut by 5 bases and J by 6 bases, with 11 bases left in between. The length of the CDR3 is 13 residues. Germline loops: CDR1 LNHDA, CDR2 SQIVND (reference sequence). CDR3 DNA (partial): TGTGCCAGTAGTCCCACAGTGGCTCAGCCC. Amino acids: CASSPTVAQP. The entire CDR3 protein is CASSPTVAQPQHF.

Points on this clone: This may stem from a read error, because a much larger clone lies one nucleotide away. Read coverage stops 3 residues before the CDR3 terminus; the germline J gene supplies the remainder. The rearrangement uses TRBV19 and TRBJ1-2; D gene ambiguous. Germline-derived CDR1 and CDR2 are LNHDA and SQIVND (reference sequence). This CDR3 has 13 amino acids. V was shortened by 5 bases and J by 7 bases, with 14 bases between the two germline ends. This CDR3 reads CASSPGVVCGYTF. CDR3 bases read: TGTGCCAGTAGTCCAGGCGTAGTCTGTGGC.

This clone was picked up many times. Read coverage stops 3 residues before the CDR3 terminus; the germline J gene supplies the remainder. V and J are TRBV5-1 and TRBJ2-3; D not certain. CDR3 size: 12 residues. Looked up from germline, CDR1 is SGHRS and CDR2 is YFSETQ. Trimming shortened V by 0 bases and J by 5 bases, and 4 bases separated the two germline ends. CDR3 sequence: CASSLVEDTQYF. CDR3 DNA, as far as it was read: TGCGCCAGCAGCTTGGTAGAAGATACG.